This T cell receptor (beta chain) was documented in a study of beta chain features in type 1 diabetes (dated by TCRdb to 2017 to 2018). Regarding the study in general: Mean age, gender distribution, total cell number and subset yield were not different between patients and healthy donors. In the study, TCRB repertoires of sorted circulating CD4+ T cell subsets from recently diagnosed type 1 diabetes patients were compared with those of matched healthy donors. Naive and central memory subsets were obtained from all 30 or so donors, but regulatory and stem cell-like memory subsets were isolated from only 8 patients and 8 healthy donors. A total of roughly 100 million sorted cells were examined across all samples, and the number of cells per subset was strongly correlated with RNA yield.

From each donor, a single peripheral blood sample of about 116 mL on average was drawn into heparinised tubes. Naive, central memory, regulatory and stem cell-like memory CD4+ T cells were sorted on a BD FACSAria II using a panel including CD45RO, CCR7, CD25, CD127, CD95 and CD27. A purity above 98% was achieved for all sorted populations. PBMCs were isolated right away by Lymphoprep density gradient centrifugation and were stained directly, without culture. So that batch effects would be minimized, each experiment stained and sorted samples in pairs, pairing one healthy donor with one patient. V is shortened by 6 bases, J by 4 bases, and the region joining them spans 13 bases. Looking up the germline V gene yields CDR1 SNHLY and CDR2 FYNNEI. CDR3 length: 14 amino acids, cysteine to phenylalanine. Only CDR3 DNA remains: 42 bases, in frame from the first base. This clone was found a few times. The antigen it recognizes is unknown. One base away there is no much larger clone; base qualities are not given.

The entire isolated RNA was reverse transcribed using the High Capacity cDNA Reverse Transcription Kit, and thus expressed TCRB transcripts were sequenced. Deep immunoSEQ sequencing was performed on naive, central memory and regulatory T cell samples, with an average of around 3.5 million total reads per sample. After sorted cells were lysed in RLT buffer, RNA was extracted with DNase-treated RNeasy Micro or Mini kits, with the choice depending on cell number. To prevent cross-contamination, each cell subset was processed individually, whereas patient and healthy donor samples were processed jointly. The immunoSEQ multiplex PCR was used to amplify TCRB sequences from cDNA, generating 87-bp fragments that spanned the CDR3 region. Sequencing of the amplicons was performed on the Illumina HiSeq platform. In the paper's pipeline: Synthetic template baselines were used to correct PCR bias computationally, reads within Hamming distance 2 were collapsed, and singletons that could not be merged were discarded. Reads were aligned against IMGT so that V, D and J genes, CDR3 length and insertions or deletions at six rearrangement sites could be assigned. Within each subset, clonotype counts were normalized to sorted cell number, and only after that were true diversity and Gini coefficients computed with the tcR R package. The overlap coefficient, calculated on TCRB nucleotide sequences, was used to measure repertoire sharing. Out-of-frame TCRB sequences from naive cells were analyzed as a proxy for the pre-selection repertoire. TCRdb retrieved this table from immuneACCESS and kept in-frame rearrangements only. Not all clones are present; in checked studies, unresolved V genes account for under half, and no reason is known for the remainder. That table gives V, J and clone size, and the DNA gave D and trimming. A total of hundreds of thousands of clones appear in this sample, around 13% of them only once. The ten most abundant clones make up approximately 0.011% of the sample.

General conclusions and limits of the study: In all four CD4+ subsets, TCRB CDR3 length was moderately but significantly shorter in type 1 diabetes patients. Shorter templates might be favored by PCR, yet because patient and control samples were amplified and corrected together, any such skew would affect both groups equally. Because cDNA rather than genomic DNA was sequenced, highly expressing activated cells could have been over-represented, although no difference in activation and CD3 levels was found between groups. HLA sub-analyses involved small numbers of individuals, so any influence of HLA type on TCRB rearrangement remained unresolved. Naive, central memory and regulatory TCRB repertoires appeared more similar among patients than among healthy donors. At VDJ recombination sites, patients with type 1 diabetes made fewer insertions and deleted more nucleotides, a pattern implying thymic rearrangement abnormalities.

This receptor was taken from a young woman with type 1 diabetes. Rearrangement joined TRBV2 to TRBJ1-3; there is no confident call for the D gene. Sequences were obtained from naive CD4+ T cells from blood. The sample's cell subset or site, from its label and the paper: true naive CD4+ T cells. CDR3 reads: CASSETAGGNTIYF. The nucleotides are TGTGCCAGCAGCGAGACCGCGGGCGGAAACACCATATATTTT.